This T cell receptor (beta chain) stems from a study of T cell clones after liver transplantation. The wider study: Subjects received no induction therapy and standard immunosuppression until randomization at 12-24 months post-transplant. Study observations and caveats: In a couple of subjects, few donor cells limited the measurable donor-reactive repertoire.

Unstimulated PBMCs were sorted into CD3+CD4+ and CD3+CD8+ populations. Germline CDR1 reads SNHLY; CDR2 reads FYNNEI. The CDR3 sequence is 15 residues long. Between the trimmed V and J ends, which lost 4 bases and 4 bases, there was a span of 16 bases. This clone has a count of ten or more. Antigen unknown. Assay: immunoSEQ multiplex PCR; the TCRdb copy retains only in-frame clones and omits some. The sample includes 49,000 or so clones, 55% to 75% of them seen just once. The sample was CD4+ T cells from blood, taken about 56 months after liver transplant. The clonotype originates from a human patient who received a liver transplant. Some T cells may arise from the graft donor. This chain links TRBV2 with TRBJ1-2, with D possibly matching TRBD1 (5 bases). This chain's CDR3 is CASSVGGEMFYGYTF. Here the CDR3 DNA reads TGTGCCAGCAGTGTAGGAGGGGAAATGTTCTATGGCTACACCTTC.